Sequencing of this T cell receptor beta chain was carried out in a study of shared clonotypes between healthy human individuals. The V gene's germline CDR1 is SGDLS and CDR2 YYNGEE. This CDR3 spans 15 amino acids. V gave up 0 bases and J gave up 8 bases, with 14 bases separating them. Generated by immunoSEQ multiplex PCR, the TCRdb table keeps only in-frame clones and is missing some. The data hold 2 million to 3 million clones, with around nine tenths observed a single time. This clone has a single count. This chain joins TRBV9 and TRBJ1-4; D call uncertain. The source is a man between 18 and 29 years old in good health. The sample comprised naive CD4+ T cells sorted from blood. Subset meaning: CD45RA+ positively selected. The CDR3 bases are TGTGCCAGCAGCGTAGGGCACTTAGGAAACGAAAAACTGTTTTTT. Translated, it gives CASSVGHLGNEKLFF.